One T cell receptor (beta chain) is described in this entry. In the original analysis: Amplification of reference gene primers provided the estimated nucleated cell counts. Clones were sequenced by immunoSEQ multiplex PCR, and TCRdb holds only the in-frame ones, with some missing. Clone size and the V and J calls come from that table; the DNA yielded D and trimming. The table shows almost 200,000 clones, with about 82% occurring only once. This entry comes from a study of blood T cell repertoires in COVID-19. On the study more broadly: Donors in the United States, Italy and Spain gave samples during acute or convalescent COVID-19. T cells, B-cell-depleted T cells, or PBMCs supplied cDNA or gDNA.

Trimming stripped 3 bases from V and 1 base from J, with 10 bases between. This CDR3 is 14 amino acids long. Germline loops: CDR1 SGHRS, CDR2 YFSETQ. The TCR originated in a man in his 60s with COVID-19, enrolled during active disease. J is TRBJ1-2 and V is TRBV5-1; weak D call: TRBD1 (6 bases). The sequenced sample consisted of peripheral blood. Here the CDR3 DNA reads TGCGCCAGCAGCTATGACAGGAATAACTATGGCTACACCTTC. Translated, it gives CASSYDRNNYGYTF.